The T cell receptor (beta chain) described here comes from a study of siplizumab effects on memory and regulatory T cells. With respect to this clone: Its antigen is currently unknown.

With 4 bases removed from V and 7 bases from J, the gap between germline ends came to 6 bases. Germline CDR1 reads SGHRS; CDR2 reads YFSETQ. The CDR3 consists of 11 residues. Study results and caveats: It seemed that naive T cells were more diverse than memory cells and were major contributors to the alloresponse.

Approximately 10^5 TCR templates per sample were assayed. Sequencing used immunoSEQ multiplex PCR; TCRdb keeps in-frame clones, though not all of them. The data contain approximately 100,000 clones, over 90% of them singletons. Source material: Tregs sorted from blood. This chain uses TRBV5-1 with TRBJ2-1; tentatively, D is TRBD2 (5 bases). The receptor's source is a human donor in good health. CDR3 nucleotide sequence: TGCGCCAGCAGCCGGAGGAATGAGCAGTTCTTC. Encoded protein: CASSRRNEQFF.